Ten or more counts support the clone carrying this T cell receptor beta chain. Its antigen is unidentified. The source of the sample is a study of T-cell reconstitution after alpha-beta-depleted transplantation in children. Study-level points and caveats: Reports say that about two months after transplant, the alpha-beta T cells came out of several hundred graft clones that had expanded.

Using unique molecular identifiers, the investigators prepared the TCRbeta library. Each CDR3 protein is one row after TCRdb ran MiXCR on the PCR reads. This table has roughly 300,000 distinct CDR3 sequences, around a tenth appearing once. Here the sequenced sample was peripheral blood, taken 180 days after TCRalphabeta/CD19-depleted stem cell transplant. The receptor's source is a male patient aged 2 to 10 who had a stem cell transplant for chronic granulomatous disease, so the T cells may come from the graft donor.

CDR3 bases: TGTGCCAGCGTCAGGAGTAGCGGCTACGAGCAGTACTTC. Protein product: CASVRSSGYEQYF. This rearrangement joins TRBV6-2 or TRBV6-3 to TRBJ2-7, with D tentatively TRBD2 (6 bases). This CDR3 spans 13 amino acids. V lost 8 bases to trimming and J lost 3 bases, with 14 bases between them. The germline CDR1 and CDR2 sequences are MNHEY and SVGEGT.